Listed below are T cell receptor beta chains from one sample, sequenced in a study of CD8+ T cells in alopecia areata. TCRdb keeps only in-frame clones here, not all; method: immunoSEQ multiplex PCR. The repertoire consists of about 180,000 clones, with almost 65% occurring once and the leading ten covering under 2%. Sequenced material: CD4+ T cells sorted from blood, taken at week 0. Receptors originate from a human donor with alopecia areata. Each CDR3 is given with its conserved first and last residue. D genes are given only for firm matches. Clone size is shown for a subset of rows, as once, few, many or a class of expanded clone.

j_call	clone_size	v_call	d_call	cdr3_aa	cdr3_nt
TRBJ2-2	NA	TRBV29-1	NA	CSARGDSNTGELFF	TGCAGCGCTAGAGGCGACTCGAACACCGGGGAGCTGTTTTTT
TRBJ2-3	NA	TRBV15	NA	CATSRDSASTHTDTQYF	TGTGCCACCAGCAGAGATAGCGCCAGCACTCACACAGATACGCAGTATTTT
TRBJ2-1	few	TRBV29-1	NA	CSAHSNYNEQFF	TGCAGCGCTCATTCGAACTACAATGAGCAGTTCTTC
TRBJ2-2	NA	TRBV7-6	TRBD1	CASSPGTVGELFF	TGTGCCAGCAGCCCAGGGACAGTCGGGGAGCTGTTTTTT
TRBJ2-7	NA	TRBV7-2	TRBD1	CASSLIGTGRYEQYF	TGTGCCAGCAGCTTAATCGGGACAGGTCGCTACGAGCAGTACTTC
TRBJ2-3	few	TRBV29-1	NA	CSVPGPGTDTQYF	TGCAGCGTTCCCGGACCGGGCACAGATACGCAGTATTTT
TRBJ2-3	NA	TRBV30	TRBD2	CAWSGVIAGGLGTQYF	TGTGCCTGGAGTGGTGTGATAGCGGGGGGATTGGGTACGCAGTATTTT
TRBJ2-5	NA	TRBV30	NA	CAWTGVTQETQYF	TGTGCCTGGACAGGGGTAACTCAAGAGACCCAGTACTTC
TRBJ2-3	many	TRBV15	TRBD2	CATSREAGGLGRDTQYF	TGTGCCACCAGCAGGGAGGCGGGGGGCCTTGGGAGAGATACGCAGTATTTT
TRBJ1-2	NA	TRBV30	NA	CAWREAGGYTF	TGTGCCTGGAGGGAGGCCGGGGGCTACACCTTC
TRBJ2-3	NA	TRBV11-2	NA	CASSLGGTSTDTQYF	TGTGCCAGCAGCTTAGGGGGGACTAGCACAGATACGCAGTATTTT
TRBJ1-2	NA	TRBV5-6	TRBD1	CASSWDRGSYGYTF	TGTGCCAGCAGCTGGGACAGGGGGTCCTATGGCTACACCTTC
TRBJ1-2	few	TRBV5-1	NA	CASRQEVEGYTF	TGCGCCAGCAGGCAAGAGGTGGAAGGCTACACCTTC
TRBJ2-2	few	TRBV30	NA	CAWKVERTGELFF	TGTGCCTGGAAAGTCGAACGAACCGGGGAGCTGTTTTTT
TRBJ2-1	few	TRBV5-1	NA	CASSWRENIYNEQFF	TGCGCCAGCAGCTGGCGGGAAAATATATATAATGAGCAGTTCTTC
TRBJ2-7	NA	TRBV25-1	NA	CASSQNSYEQYF	TGTGCCAGCAGTCAAAACAGCTACGAGCAGTACTTC